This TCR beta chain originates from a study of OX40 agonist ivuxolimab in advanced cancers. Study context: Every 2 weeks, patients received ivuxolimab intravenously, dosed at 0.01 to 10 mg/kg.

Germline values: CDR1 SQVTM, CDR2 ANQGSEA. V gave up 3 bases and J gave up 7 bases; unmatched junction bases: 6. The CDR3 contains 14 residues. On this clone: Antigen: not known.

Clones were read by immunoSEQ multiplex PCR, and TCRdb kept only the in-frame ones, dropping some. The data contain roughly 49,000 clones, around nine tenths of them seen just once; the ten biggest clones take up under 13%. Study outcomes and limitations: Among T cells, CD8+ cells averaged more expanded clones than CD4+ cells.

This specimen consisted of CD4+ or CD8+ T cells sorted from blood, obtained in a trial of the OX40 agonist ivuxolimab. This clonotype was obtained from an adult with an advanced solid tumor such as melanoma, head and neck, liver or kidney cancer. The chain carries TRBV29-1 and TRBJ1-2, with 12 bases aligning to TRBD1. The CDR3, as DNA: TGCAGCGTTGATTCCGGGACAGGGGGCATTGGCTACACCTTC. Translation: CSVDSGTGGIGYTF.